This TCR beta chain was found in a study of T cells in Graves' hyperthyroidism and ophthalmopathy. Amplification yielded TCR beta CDR3 regions, with RNA transcripts as the source. Carried out on the TCR CDR3, a first-round RT-PCR used the HTBI primer set. TCRdb re-derived calls from the multiplex PCR reads in MiXCR, one entry per CDR3 protein. This table holds around 600,000 distinct CDR3 sequences, 12% to 15% found once. V was trimmed by 5 bases and J by 6 bases, leaving 14 bases between them. There are 14 residues in the CDR3. This TCR was sampled from a woman between 18 and 29 years old with Graves' ophthalmopathy. The chain links TRBV12-3 or TRBV12-4 to TRBJ1-5, with D possibly matching TRBD1 (6 bases). The material sequenced was blood. The CDR3 region has the DNA TGTGCCAGCAGTATGGGGGGCCTAGGTCAGCCCCAGCATTTT. Protein product: CASSMGGLGQPQHF.